Below, one TCR beta chain is given with its context. This entry belongs to a study of blood T cell repertoires in COVID-19. Overall study: COVID-19 samples collected from the United States, Italy and Spain covered acute and convalescent phases.

Original analysis: It was from reference gene primer amplification that nucleated cell counts were estimated. The method was immunoSEQ multiplex PCR; TCRdb's version includes in-frame clones alone and lacks a portion of them. V and J calls and clone size come straight from that table; D and trimming were deduced from the DNA. The sample holds 200,000 to 300,000 clones; around 83% are singletons and the top ten take about an eighth. J gave up 0 bases and V 3 bases, and 0 bases lay outside the gene matches. The CDR3 has 15 residues. The V gene's germline CDR1 is SGHTA and CDR2 FQGNSA. Sequenced material: peripheral blood. The source of this sequence is an older woman with active or convalescent COVID-19. The chain recombines TRBV7-2 with TRBJ2-1; 9 positions match TRBD1. The CDR3 DNA reads as TGTGCCAGCAGCTTGGGACAGGGCTCCTACAATGAGCAGTTCTTC. Encoded protein: CASSLGQGSYNEQFF.